This T cell receptor (beta chain) was obtained from a study of T-cell memory formation after mild COVID-19 (dated by TCRdb to the early 2020s). As for the study more broadly: Most TCR sequence clusters were specific to one of the two donors. Two young, previously healthy adult volunteers made up the cohort, one male and one female. In a couple of donors, T-cell clones that expanded and contracted after mild COVID-19 were followed by sequencing TCRalpha and TCRbeta repertoires longitudinally.

V is cut back by 4 bases and J by 8 bases, with 3 bases in the junction unmatched. CDR3 length: 14 amino acids, cysteine to phenylalanine. Only the CDR3 part of the read is kept: 42 bases, read in frame from the first base. The germline V gene (reference sequence) provides CDR1 LNHNV and CDR2 YYDKDF. Ficoll-Paque density gradient centrifugation was the method used to isolate PBMCs. Paper-wide results and their limitations: Contracting CD4+ clones appeared mostly in the CM and EM memory subsets, whereas CD8+ clones were enriched in EMRA. The detection of some responding clones in pre-infection memory suggests that pre-existing cross-reactive memory T cells joined the SARS-CoV-2 response. Whether the second-wave clones peaking on day 37 were SARS-CoV-2 specific was not confirmed. Clones that contracted from day 15 to 85 showed balanced CD4/CD8 phenotypes, whereas a second wave of clones that expanded from day 15 to 37 leaned towards CD4+. The study covered only a couple of mild cases, and larger cohorts including severe cases with pre-infection samples were considered necessary.

At least ten counts were recorded for this clonotype. Its antigen target is currently unknown. Base qualities are not recorded, but no much larger clone differs from it by a single base. TCRdb records Illumina NovaSeq 6000 as the sequencer. cDNA libraries for TCRalpha and TCRbeta were prepared by 5'RACE using constant-segment primers, with sample barcodes and unique molecular identifiers added. Trizol reagent was used to extract RNA from every sample. Library amplification was performed in two PCR steps, and a second sample barcode and Illumina TruSeq adapters were introduced in the second step. Sequencing of libraries was performed on an Illumina NovaSeq with 2 x 150 bp paired-end reads. The paper's processing steps were these. With migec v1.2.7, reads were demultiplexed and then collapsed into UMI-guided consensus sequences. Using mixcr v2.1.11, the UMI consensuses were aligned to TRA and TRB V and J templates and assembled into clonotypes. Expanded or contracted clonotypes were those called significant by both edgeR and NoisET, with noise models trained on biological replicates. For edgeR calls, the cutoffs were a false discovery rate-adjusted p below 0.01 and a log2 fold-change threshold of 1. As an exploratory analysis of dynamics, PCA with hierarchical clustering was applied to max-normalized trajectories of the 1000 most abundant clonotypes. Each responding clone was given a CD4 or CD8 phenotype based on the CD4+ and CD8+ repertoires, which had been sequenced separately. In TCRdb, the public reads were trimmed at Q25 with fastp and aligned with MiXCR, with productive beta chains retained. Under each unique CDR3 protein, matching rows form one entry showing the most common genes and DNA. These V and J calls rely on TCRdb rather than the paper's analysis. Recorded for this sample are some 120,000 distinct CDR3 sequences; roughly 6% of them occurred a single time. The ten most abundant clones make up about 2.2% of the sample.

The V and J segments used are TRBV15 and TRBJ2-2; TRBD2 aligns with 11 central bases. The clonotype originates from an adult woman who had mild COVID-19 (a few samples of this study predate the infection). The sample titles of this study are shuffled in the database, so cell type and time point are left out; the donor was told from shared clones. Sequenced input: PBMCs or a T cell subset sorted from them (not recorded which). The CDR3 sequence is CATSTRTSGGELFF. The sequenced DNA is TGTGCCACCAGCACTCGGACTAGCGGGGGGGAGCTGTTTTTT.